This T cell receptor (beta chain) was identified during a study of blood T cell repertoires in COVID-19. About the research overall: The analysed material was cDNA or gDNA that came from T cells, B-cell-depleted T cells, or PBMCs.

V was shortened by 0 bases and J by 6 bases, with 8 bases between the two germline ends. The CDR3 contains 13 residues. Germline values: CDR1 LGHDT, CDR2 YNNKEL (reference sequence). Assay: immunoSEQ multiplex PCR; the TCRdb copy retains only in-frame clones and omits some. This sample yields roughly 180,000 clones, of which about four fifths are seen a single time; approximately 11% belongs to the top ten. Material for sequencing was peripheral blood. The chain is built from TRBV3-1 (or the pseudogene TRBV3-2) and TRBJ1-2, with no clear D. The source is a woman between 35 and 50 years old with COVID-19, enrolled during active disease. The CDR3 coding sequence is TGTGCCAGCAGCCAAGATGATTCGGATGGCTACACCTTC. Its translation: CASSQDDSDGYTF.